Below are 17 T cell receptor beta chains sequenced from a single sample in a study of T-cell reconstitution after alpha-beta-depleted transplantation in children. General study points: Reportedly, roughly two months post-transplant, alpha-beta T cells arose from several hundred expanded graft clones.

Researchers prepared the TCRbeta library using unique molecular identifiers, the study reports. TCRdb re-called the PCR reads through MiXCR, storing one row per CDR3 protein. Among fewer than 35,000 distinct CDR3 sequences listed, under 7.5% were seen once. For these receptors, no antigen is known. The input for sequencing was peripheral blood, taken 60 days after TCRalphabeta/CD19-depleted stem cell transplant. All receptors derive from a child in the first two years of life who had a stem cell transplant for acute myeloid leukemia, so the T cells may come from the graft donor.

This clonotype was recorded many times. The J gene is TRBJ2-1, the V gene TRBV18, with 8 bases aligning to TRBD2. Losses at the gene ends were 3 bases for V and 4 bases for J; bases not matched to a gene: 8. This CDR3 is built from 16 residues. Germline V gives CDR1 KGHSH, CDR2 LQKENI. Written as DNA, the CDR3 is TGTGCCAGCTCACCCTCCCGGGGGGGGAGTTACAATGAGCAGTTCTTC. Its protein product is CASSPSRGGSYNEQFF.

At least ten counts were recorded for this clonotype. The chain recombines TRBV4-1 with TRBJ2-3; 8 nucleotides line up with TRBD1. Germline-derived CDR1 and CDR2 are MGHRA and YSYEKL. CDR3 length: 16 amino acids. Trimming cost V 3 bases and J 4 bases; bases outside gene matches: 9. The CDR3 DNA is TGCGCCAGCAGCCACGGAAACAGGGGGAACCCAGATACGCAGTATTTT. As protein: CASSHGNRGNPDTQYF.

This clonotype was detected ten times or more. The chain uses TRBV4-3 and TRBJ2-7, with TRBD2 matching over 13 bases. Trimming cost V 4 bases and J 5 bases; bases outside gene matches: 11. Per germline, CDR1 LGHNA and CDR2 YSLEER. This CDR3 is 17 amino acids long. CDR3 residues: CASSLGLAGALQNEQYF. For the CDR3, the DNA is TGCGCCAGCAGCCTCGGACTAGCGGGGGCCCTCCAGAACGAGCAGTACTTC.

This clonotype was found many times. V and J are TRBV12-3 or TRBV12-4 and TRBJ2-4; D not certain. The CDR3 is 16 residues long. Trimming stripped 6 bases from V and 2 bases from J, with 17 bases between. CDR3 sequence reads: CASSSPGRISKNIQYF. Here the CDR3 DNA reads TGTGCCAGCAGCTCCCCTGGACGTATCTCCAAAAACATTCAGTACTTC.

In its sample, this clonotype was seen many times. CDR3 DNA: TGTGCCAGCAGCCGACAGGGACCTCCCTCTGGGGCCAACGTCCTGACTTTC. It is translated as CASSRQGPPSGANVLTF. The chain has TRBV7-9 and TRBJ2-6, with 7 bases identical to TRBD1. The V gene's germline CDR1 is SEHNR and CDR2 FQNEAQ (reference sequence). Trimming took 5 bases from V and 0 from J; bases not matched to a gene: 7. The CDR3 has 17 residues.

This clonotype was seen at least ten times. The V call is TRBV7-9, the J call TRBJ2-7; D not certain. Germline CDR1 is SEHNR and CDR2 is FQNEAQ (reference sequence). V was cut by 1 base and J by 5 bases, with 6 bases left in between. The CDR3 loop spans 12 amino acids. CDR3 nucleotide sequence: TGTGCCAGCAGCTTAGGGTCGCACGAGCAGTACTTC. It translates to CASSLGSHEQYF.

V gene TRBV10-2 combines with J gene TRBJ2-7; D not resolved. Germline CDR1 reads WSHSY; CDR2 reads SAAADI. Trimming cost V 2 bases and J 3 bases, with 2 bases left between them. This CDR3 has 11 amino acids. The CDR3 loop is CASSEVYEQYF. DNA for the CDR3: TGCGCCAGCAGTGAGGTCTACGAGCAGTACTTC.

This clonotype has at least ten counts. This chain uses TRBV7-9 with TRBJ2-5; D may be TRBD2 (6 bases). V was clipped by 7 bases and J by 4 bases, with 10 bases between them. The germline CDR1 and CDR2 sequences are SEHNR and FQNEAQ (reference sequence). The CDR3 spans 12 residues. The DNA of the CDR3 is TGTGCCAGCAAGGTGGGGGGAGAGACCCAGTACTTC. Amino acids: CASKVGGETQYF.

This clonotype was seen at least ten times. V gene TRBV4-3 combines with J gene TRBJ2-1; TRBD2 might be the D (6 bases). Germline CDR1 LGHNA, CDR2 YSLEER. Between the trimmed V and J ends, which lost 2 bases and 8 bases, there was a span of 10 bases. This CDR3 is 13 amino acids long. CDR3 loop: CASSQQLAYEQFF. CDR3 DNA sequence: TGCGCCAGCAGCCAACAACTAGCATATGAGCAGTTCTTC.

This clonotype has a count of ten or more. This chain joins TRBV9 and TRBJ1-4; 7 positions match TRBD1. The CDR3 extends over 17 amino acids. The trim removed 0 bases at V and 5 bases at J, leaving 10 bases unmatched. The germline V gene encodes CDR1 SGDLS and CDR2 YYNGEE. In DNA, the CDR3 is TGTGCCAGCAGCGTAGGAGCTACAGGGGCCGCAAATGAAAAACTGTTTTTT. Translating it yields CASSVGATGAANEKLFF.

This clonotype was recorded many times. The rearrangement uses TRBV12-3 or TRBV12-4 and TRBJ1-5; D ambiguous. Trimming took off 6 bases at V and 5 bases at J, with 11 bases between the two ends. The CDR3 runs 13 residues. CDR3 sequence reads: CASSGQNDQPQHF. The CDR3 DNA is TGTGCCAGCAGCGGTCAGAATGATCAGCCCCAGCATTTT.

This clonotype occurred many times. V usage is TRBV9 and J usage is TRBJ1-3, with D hard to call. The CDR3 length is 13 residues. V was cut by 0 bases and J by 11 bases, with 12 bases left in between. Per the germline V gene, CDR1 is SGDLS and CDR2 is YYNGEE. The CDR3 loop is CASSVAPPDPIYF. The CDR3 DNA sequence: TGTGCCAGCAGCGTAGCACCCCCTGACCCCATATATTTT.

This clonotype was counted ten times or more. This chain links TRBV9 with TRBJ2-2, with unresolved D. The V and J ends lost 1 base and 6 bases respectively, with 7 bases between them. CDR1 and CDR2 (germline): SGDLS, YYNGEE. The CDR3 covers 13 residues. CDR3 bases: TGTGCCAGCAGCGTATGGGTCCCCGGGGAGCTGTTTTTT. Residues: CASSVWVPGELFF.

Ten or more counts support this clonotype. V and J are TRBV5-1 and TRBJ2-5; 7 bases are a match to TRBD1. V dropped 4 bases and J dropped 2; count of bases not matched to a gene: 5. This CDR3 comprises 14 residues. Looked up from germline, CDR1 is SGHRS and CDR2 is YFSETQ. CDR3 loop: CASSPDRAQETQYF. The CDR3 nucleotides are TGCGCCAGCAGCCCCGACAGGGCTCAAGAGACCCAGTACTTC. Full variable domain (outside the CDR3, taken from reference TRBV5-1 and TRBJ2-5): KAGVTQTPRYLIKTRGQQVTLSCSPISGHRSVSWYQQTPGQGLQFLFEYFSETQRNKGNFPGRFSGRQFSNSRSEMNVSTLELGDSALYLCASSPDRAQETQYFGPGTRLLVL.

This clonotype was observed many times. The chain combines TRBV5-1 with TRBJ2-7; 10 positions agree with TRBD1. Germline assignment: CDR1 SGHRS and CDR2 YFSETQ. V dropped 0 bases and J dropped 1; count of bases not matched to a gene: 7. The length of the CDR3 is 17 residues. CDR3 bases: TGCGCCAGCAGCTTGGTTGGGACAGGGGTACGATCCTACGAGCAGTACTTC. It specifies CASSLVGTGVRSYEQYF.

This clonotype was found many times. This sequence joins TRBV29-1 and TRBJ2-5; TRBD1 is a possible D gene (5 bases). The CDR3 loop spans 14 amino acids. Germline assignment: CDR1 SQVTM and CDR2 ANQGSEA. With 4 bases removed from V and 1 base from J, the gap between germline ends came to 13 bases. CDR3 nucleotides: TGCAGCGTTGGTCGCAGGGAAAGCCAAGAGACCCAGTACTTC. Translated: CSVGRRESQETQYF.

This clonotype was recorded many times. The rearrangement links TRBV7-9 to TRBJ2-7; 7 bases align to TRBD2. The CDR3 sequence is 13 residues long. The ends lost 5 bases at V and 5 bases at J; junction bases unmatched: 6. The germline CDR1 and CDR2 sequences are SEHNR and FQNEAQ (reference sequence). This CDR3 is CASSPGGNHEQYF. In DNA, the CDR3 is TGTGCCAGCAGCCCGGGGGGAAACCACGAGCAGTACTTC.